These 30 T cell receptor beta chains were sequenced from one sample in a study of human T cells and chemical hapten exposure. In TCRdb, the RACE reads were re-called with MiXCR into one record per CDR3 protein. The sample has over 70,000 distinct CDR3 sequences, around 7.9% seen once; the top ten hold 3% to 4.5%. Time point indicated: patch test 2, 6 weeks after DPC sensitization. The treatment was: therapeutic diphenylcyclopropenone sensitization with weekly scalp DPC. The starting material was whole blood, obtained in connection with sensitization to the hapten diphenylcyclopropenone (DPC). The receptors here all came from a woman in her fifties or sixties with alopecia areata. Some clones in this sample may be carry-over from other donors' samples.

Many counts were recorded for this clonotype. CDR3 residues: CASRAPGSGANVLTF. The CDR3, as DNA: TGTGCCAGCAGGGCCCCCGGCTCTGGGGCCAACGTCCTGACTTTC. This rearrangement joins TRBV6-2 or TRBV6-3 to TRBJ2-6; D gene ambiguous. The CDR3 spans 15 residues. Trimming removed 6 bases from V and 0 bases from J, with 9 bases in between. From germline, CDR1 is MNHEY and CDR2 SVGEGT.

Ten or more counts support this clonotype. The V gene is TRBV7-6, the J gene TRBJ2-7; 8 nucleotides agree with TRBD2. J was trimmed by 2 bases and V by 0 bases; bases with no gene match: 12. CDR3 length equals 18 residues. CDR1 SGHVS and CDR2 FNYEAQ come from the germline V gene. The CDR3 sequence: CASSLAQGSGVKTYEQYF. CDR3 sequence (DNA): TGTGCCAGCAGCTTAGCGCAAGGTAGCGGGGTTAAGACCTACGAGCAGTACTTC.

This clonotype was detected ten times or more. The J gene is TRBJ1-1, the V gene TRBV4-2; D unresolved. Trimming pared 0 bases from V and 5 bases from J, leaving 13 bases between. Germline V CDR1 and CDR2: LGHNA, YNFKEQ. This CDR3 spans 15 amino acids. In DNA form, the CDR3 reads TGTGCCAGCAGCCAAGATGGGAGGGCGAGGACTGAAGCTTTCTTT. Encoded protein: CASSQDGRARTEAFF.

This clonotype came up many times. The CDR3 DNA reads as TGTGCCAGCAGCTTACTCGCGCAGAATGAAAAACTGTTTTTT. Encoded protein: CASSLLAQNEKLFF. The rearrangement joins TRBV11-2 to TRBJ1-4; no reliable D call. V dropped 2 bases and J dropped 5 bases, with 9 bases sitting between them. Looked up from germline, CDR1 is SGHAT and CDR2 is FQNNGV. The CDR3 runs to 14 residues.

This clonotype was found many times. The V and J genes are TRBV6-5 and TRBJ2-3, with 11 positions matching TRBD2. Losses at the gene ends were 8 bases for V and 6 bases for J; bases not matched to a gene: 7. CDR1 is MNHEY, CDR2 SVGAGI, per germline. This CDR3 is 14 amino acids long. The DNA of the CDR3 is TGTGCCAGCCAAACTAGCGGGAGACGGGATACGCAGTATTTT. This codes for CASQTSGRRDTQYF.

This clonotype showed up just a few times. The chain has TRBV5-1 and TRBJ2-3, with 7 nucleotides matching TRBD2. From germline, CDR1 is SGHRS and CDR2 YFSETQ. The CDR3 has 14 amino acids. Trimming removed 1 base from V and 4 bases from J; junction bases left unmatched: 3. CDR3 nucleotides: TGCGCCAGCAGCTTGCAGCGGGGCCCAGATACGCAGTATTTT. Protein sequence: CASSLQRGPDTQYF.

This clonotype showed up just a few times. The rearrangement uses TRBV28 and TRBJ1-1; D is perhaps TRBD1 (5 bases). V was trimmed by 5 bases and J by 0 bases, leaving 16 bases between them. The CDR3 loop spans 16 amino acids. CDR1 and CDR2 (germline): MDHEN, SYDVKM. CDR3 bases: TGTGCCAGCAGTACACCTAGGGGAGTGATGAACACTGAAGCTTTCTTT. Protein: CASSTPRGVMNTEAFF.

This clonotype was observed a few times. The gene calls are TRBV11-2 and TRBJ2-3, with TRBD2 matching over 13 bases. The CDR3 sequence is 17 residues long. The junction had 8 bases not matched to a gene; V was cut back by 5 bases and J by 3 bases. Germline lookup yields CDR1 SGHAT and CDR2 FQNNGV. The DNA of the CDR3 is TGTGCCAGCAGCCCCCGGACTAGCGGGAGATCGACAGATACGCAGTATTTT. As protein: CASSPRTSGRSTDTQYF.

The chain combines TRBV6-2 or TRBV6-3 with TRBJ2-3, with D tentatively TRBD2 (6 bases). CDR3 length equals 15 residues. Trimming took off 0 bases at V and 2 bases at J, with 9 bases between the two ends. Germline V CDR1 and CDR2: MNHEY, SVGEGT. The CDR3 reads CASSYSGRDTDTQYF. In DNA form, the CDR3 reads TGTGCCAGCAGTTACTCGGGGCGGGACACAGATACGCAGTATTTT.

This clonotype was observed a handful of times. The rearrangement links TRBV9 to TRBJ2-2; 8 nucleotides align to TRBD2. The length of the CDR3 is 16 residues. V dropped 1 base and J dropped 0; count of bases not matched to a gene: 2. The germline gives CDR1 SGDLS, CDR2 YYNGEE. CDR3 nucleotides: TGTGCCAGCAGCGTACGGGGGGGGGCGAACACCGGGGAGCTGTTTTTT. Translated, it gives CASSVRGGANTGELFF.

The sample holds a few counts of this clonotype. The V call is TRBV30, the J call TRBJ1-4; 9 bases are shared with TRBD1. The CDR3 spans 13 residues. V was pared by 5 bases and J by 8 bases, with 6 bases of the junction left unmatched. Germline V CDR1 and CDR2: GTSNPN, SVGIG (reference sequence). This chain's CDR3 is CAWGQGQGEKLFF. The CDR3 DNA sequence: TGTGCCTGGGGACAGGGGCAGGGCGAAAAACTGTTTTTT.

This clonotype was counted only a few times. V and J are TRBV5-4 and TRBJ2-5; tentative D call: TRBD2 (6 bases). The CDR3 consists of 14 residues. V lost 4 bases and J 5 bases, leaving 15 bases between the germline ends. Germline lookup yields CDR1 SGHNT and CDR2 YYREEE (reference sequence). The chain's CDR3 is CASSAGTRGETQYF. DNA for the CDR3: TGTGCCAGCAGCGCGGGGACCCGCGGGGAGACCCAGTACTTC.

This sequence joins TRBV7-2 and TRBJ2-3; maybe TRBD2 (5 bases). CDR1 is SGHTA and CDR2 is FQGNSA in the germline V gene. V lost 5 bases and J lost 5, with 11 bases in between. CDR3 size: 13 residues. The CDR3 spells CASSGLARDTQYF. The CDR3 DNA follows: TGTGCCAGCAGCGGACTGGCTCGAGATACGCAGTATTTT.

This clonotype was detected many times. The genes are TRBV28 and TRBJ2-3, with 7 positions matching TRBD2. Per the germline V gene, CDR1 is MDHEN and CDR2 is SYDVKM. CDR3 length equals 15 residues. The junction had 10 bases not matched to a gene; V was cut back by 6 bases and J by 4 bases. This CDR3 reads CASSSGGRVADTQYF. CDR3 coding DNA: TGTGCCAGCAGCTCCGGCGGGAGAGTAGCAGATACGCAGTATTTT.

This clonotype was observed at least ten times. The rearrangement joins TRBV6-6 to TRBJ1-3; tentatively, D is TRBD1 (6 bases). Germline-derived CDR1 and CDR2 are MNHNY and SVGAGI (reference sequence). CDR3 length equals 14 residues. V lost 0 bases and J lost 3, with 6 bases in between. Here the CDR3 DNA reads TGTGCCAGCAGTTACTCCAGGGGTGGAAACACCATATATTTT. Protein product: CASSYSRGGNTIYF.

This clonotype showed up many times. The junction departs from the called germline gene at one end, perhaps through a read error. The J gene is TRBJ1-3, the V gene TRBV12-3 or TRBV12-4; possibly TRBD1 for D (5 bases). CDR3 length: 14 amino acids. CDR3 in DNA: TGTGCCAGCAGTTTAGCGGGCGGGGTCCGGACAACAAATTTT. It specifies CASSLAGGVRTTNF.

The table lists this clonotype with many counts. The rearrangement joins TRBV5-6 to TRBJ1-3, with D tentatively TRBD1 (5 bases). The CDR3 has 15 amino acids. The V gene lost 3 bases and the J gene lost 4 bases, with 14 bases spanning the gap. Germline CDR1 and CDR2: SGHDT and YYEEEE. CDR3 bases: TGTGCCAGCAGCTATGGCGGGGGTTCGGGAAACACCATATATTTT. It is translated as CASSYGGGSGNTIYF.

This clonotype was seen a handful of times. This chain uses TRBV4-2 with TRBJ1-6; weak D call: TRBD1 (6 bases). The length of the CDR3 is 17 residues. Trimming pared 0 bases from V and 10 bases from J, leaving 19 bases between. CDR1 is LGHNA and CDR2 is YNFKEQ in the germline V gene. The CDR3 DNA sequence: TGTGCCAGCAGCCAAGATGAGGGGGGACGAAGAGGCTCACCCCTCCACTTT. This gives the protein CASSQDEGGRRGSPLHF.

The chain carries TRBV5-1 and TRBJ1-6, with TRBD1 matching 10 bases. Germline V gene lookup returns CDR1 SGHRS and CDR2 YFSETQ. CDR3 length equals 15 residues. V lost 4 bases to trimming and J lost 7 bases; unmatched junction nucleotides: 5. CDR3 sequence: CASSPMTGGNSPLHF. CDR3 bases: TGCGCCAGCAGCCCGATGACAGGGGGCAATTCACCCCTCCACTTT.

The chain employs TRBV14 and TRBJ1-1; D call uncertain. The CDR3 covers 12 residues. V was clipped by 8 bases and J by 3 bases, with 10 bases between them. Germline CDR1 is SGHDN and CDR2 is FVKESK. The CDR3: CASGSSYTEAFF. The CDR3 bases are TGTGCCAGCGGCTCATCGTACACTGAAGCTTTCTTT. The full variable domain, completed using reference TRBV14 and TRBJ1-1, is EAGVTQFPSHSVIEKGQTVTLRCDPISGHDNLYWYRRVMGKEIKFLLHFVKESKQDESGMPNNRFLAERTGGTYSTLKVQPAELEDSGVYFCASGSSYTEAFFGQGTRLTVV.

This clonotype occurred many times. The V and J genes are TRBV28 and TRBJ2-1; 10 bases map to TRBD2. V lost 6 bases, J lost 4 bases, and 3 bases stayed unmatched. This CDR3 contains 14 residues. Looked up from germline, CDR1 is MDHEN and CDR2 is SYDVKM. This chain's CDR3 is CASSISGRYNEQFF. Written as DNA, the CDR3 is TGTGCCAGCAGCATTAGCGGGAGGTACAATGAGCAGTTCTTC.

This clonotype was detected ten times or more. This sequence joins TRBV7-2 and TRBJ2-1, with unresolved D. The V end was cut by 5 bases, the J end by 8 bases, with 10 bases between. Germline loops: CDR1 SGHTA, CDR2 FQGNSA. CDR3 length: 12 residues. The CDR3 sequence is CASSLINDEQFF. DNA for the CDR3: TGTGCCAGCAGCCTAATCAATGATGAGCAGTTCTTC.

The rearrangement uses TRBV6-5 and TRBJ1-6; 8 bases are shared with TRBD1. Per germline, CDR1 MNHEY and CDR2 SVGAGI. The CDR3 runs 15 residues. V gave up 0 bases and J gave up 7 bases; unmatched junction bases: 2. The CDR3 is CASSYSTGENSPLHF. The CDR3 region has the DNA TGTGCCAGCAGTTACTCGACAGGGGAAAATTCACCCCTCCACTTT.

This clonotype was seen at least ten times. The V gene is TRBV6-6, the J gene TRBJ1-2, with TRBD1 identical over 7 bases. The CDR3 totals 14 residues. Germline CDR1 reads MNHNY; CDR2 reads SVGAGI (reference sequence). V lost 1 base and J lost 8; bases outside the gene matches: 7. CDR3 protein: CASSYFKGAEGYTF. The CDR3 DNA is TGTGCCAGCAGTTACTTCAAGGGGGCTGAAGGCTACACCTTC.

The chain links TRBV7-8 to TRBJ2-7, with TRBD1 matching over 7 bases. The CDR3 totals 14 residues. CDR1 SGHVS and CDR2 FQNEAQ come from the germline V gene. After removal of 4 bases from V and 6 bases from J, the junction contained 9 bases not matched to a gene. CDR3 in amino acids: CASSSRQGQREQYF. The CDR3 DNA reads TGTGCCAGCAGCTCCCGACAGGGTCAGCGCGAGCAGTACTTC.

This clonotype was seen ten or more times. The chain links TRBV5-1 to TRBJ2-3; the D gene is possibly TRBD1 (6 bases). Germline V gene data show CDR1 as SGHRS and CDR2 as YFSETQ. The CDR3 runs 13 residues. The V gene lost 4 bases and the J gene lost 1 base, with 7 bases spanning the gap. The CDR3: CASSPGGTDTQYF. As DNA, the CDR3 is TGCGCCAGCAGCCCAGGGGGCACAGATACGCAGTATTTT.

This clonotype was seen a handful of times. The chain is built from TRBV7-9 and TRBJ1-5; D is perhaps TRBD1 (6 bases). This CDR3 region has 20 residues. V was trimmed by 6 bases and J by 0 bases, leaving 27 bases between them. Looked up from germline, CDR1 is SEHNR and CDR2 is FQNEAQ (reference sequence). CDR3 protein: CASRIDCVQTKGDSNQPQHF. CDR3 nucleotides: TGTGCCAGCAGGATCGATTGCGTGCAGACGAAGGGGGATAGCAATCAGCCCCAGCATTTT. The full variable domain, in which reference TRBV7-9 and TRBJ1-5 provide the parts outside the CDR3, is DTGVSQNPRHKITKRGQNVTFRCDPISEHNRLYWYRQTLGQGPEFLTYFQNEAQLEKSRLLSDRFSAERPKGSFSTLEIQRTEQGDSAMYLCASRIDCVQTKGDSNQPQHFGDGTRLSIL.

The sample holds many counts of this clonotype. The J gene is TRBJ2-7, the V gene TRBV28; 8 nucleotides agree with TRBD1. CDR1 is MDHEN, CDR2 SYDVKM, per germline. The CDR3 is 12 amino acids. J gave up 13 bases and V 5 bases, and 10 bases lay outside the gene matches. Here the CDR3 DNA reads TGTGCCAGCAGTCCTCTTGGACAGGGAGGATACTTC. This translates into CASSPLGQGGYF.

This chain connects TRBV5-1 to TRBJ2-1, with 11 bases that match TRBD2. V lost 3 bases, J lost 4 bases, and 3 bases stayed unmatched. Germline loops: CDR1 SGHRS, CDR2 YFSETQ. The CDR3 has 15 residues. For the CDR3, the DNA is TGCGCCAGCAGCTCTAGCGGGGGGCCGTACAATGAGCAGTTCTTC. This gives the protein CASSSSGGPYNEQFF.

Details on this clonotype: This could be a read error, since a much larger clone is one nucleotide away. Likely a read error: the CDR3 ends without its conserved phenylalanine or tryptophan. The DNA of the CDR3 is TGCAGCGTTGAAGTTAGCGGGAGAGCTGAAGCTTTCTCT. Amino acids: CSVEVSGRAEAFS. The chain links TRBV29-1 to TRBJ1-1, with D uncertain. Looked up from germline, CDR1 is SQVTM and CDR2 is ANQGSEA. CDR3 size: 13 residues. The V and J ends lost 1 base and 6 bases respectively, with 12 bases between them.